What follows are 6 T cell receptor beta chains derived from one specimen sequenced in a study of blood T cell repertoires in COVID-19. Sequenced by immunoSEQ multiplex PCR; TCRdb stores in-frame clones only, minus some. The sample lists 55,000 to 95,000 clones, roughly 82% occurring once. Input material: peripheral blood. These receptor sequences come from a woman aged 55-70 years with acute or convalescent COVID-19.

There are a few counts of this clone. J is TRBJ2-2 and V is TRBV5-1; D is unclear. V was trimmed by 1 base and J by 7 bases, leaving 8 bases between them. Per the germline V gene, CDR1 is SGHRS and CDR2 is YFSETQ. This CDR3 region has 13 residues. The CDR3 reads CASSLNIHGELFF. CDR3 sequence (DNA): TGCGCCAGCAGCTTGAACATCCACGGGGAGCTGTTTTTT.

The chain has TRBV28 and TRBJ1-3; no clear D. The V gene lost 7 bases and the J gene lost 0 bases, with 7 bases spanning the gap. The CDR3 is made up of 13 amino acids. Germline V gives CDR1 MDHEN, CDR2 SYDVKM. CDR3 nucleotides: TGTGCCAGCACCCGAGCCTCTGGAAACACCATATATTTT. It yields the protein CASTRASGNTIYF.

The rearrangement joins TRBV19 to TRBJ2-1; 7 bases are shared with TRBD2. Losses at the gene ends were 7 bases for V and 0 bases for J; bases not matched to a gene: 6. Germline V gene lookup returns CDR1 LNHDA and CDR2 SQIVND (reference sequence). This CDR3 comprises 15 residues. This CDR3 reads CASNVAGNSYNEQFF. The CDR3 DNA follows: TGTGCCAGTAATGTAGCGGGCAACTCCTACAATGAGCAGTTCTTC.

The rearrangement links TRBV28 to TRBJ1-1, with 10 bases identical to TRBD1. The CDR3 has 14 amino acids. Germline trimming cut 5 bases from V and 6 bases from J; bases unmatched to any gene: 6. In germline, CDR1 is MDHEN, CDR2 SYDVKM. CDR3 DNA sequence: TGTGCCAGCAGTCTCGGACAGGGGGTCGCTGAAGCTTTCTTT. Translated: CASSLGQGVAEAFF.

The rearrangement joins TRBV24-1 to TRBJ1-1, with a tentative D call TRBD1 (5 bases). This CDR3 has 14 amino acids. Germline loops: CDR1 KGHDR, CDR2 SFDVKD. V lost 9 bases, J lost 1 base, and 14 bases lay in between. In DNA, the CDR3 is TGTGCCACCCAAGGGGCGGGGCGGAACACTGAAGCTTTCTTT. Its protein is CATQGAGRNTEAFF.

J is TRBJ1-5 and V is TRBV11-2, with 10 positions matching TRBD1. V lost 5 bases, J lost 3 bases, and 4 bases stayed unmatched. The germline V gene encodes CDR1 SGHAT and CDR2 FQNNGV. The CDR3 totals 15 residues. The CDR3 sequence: CASSVGQGDNQPQHF. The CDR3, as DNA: TGTGCCAGCAGCGTCGGACAGGGGGACAATCAGCCCCAGCATTTT.